The text below deals with one T cell receptor beta chain. In the original processing: Amplification from reference gene primers served as the basis for estimated nucleated cell counts. Method: immunoSEQ multiplex PCR; TCRdb's copy keeps in-frame clones and lacks some. D and trimming come from the DNA, and the V and J calls and clone size come from that table. The table lists about 47,000 clones, more than 65% of them singletons. The CDR3 is made up of 14 amino acids. The trim removed 1 base at V and 4 bases at J, leaving 1 base unmatched. Germline-derived CDR1 and CDR2 are SEHNR and FQNEAQ (reference sequence). This entry comes from a study of blood T cell repertoires in COVID-19. Whole-study context: T cells, B-cell-depleted T cells, or PBMCs supplied cDNA or gDNA.

V gene TRBV7-9 combines with J gene TRBJ1-2; 9 nucleotides align to TRBD1. This TCR came from an older woman with acute or convalescent COVID-19. Sequencing used peripheral blood. The CDR3 nucleotides are TGTGCCAGCAGCTTAGGGGACAGGGCCTATGGCTACACCTTC. The encoded protein is CASSLGDRAYGYTF. The complete variable domain, with remaining parts taken from reference TRBV7-9 and TRBJ1-2, reads DTGVSQNPRHKITKRGQNVTFRCDPISEHNRLYWYRQTLGQGPEFLTYFQNEAQLEKSRLLSDRFSAERPKGSFSTLEIQRTEQGDSAMYLCASSLGDRAYGYTFGSGTRLTVV.